This T cell receptor (beta chain) was captured in a study of blood T cell repertoires in COVID-19. Produced via immunoSEQ multiplex PCR; TCRdb's table is partial and in-frame only. The top ten hold 4.5% to 7% of the sample, which has more than 60,000 clones, over 80% seen once. CDR1 is LNHDA, CDR2 SQIVND, per germline (reference sequence). This CDR3 contains 14 residues. With 4 bases clipped from V and 5 bases from J, the junction kept 6 bases outside the gene matches. The sequencing sample was made of peripheral blood. The origin of this receptor is a man in his sixties with active or convalescent COVID-19. The gene calls are TRBV19 and TRBJ2-5; 8 bases match TRBD1. Written as DNA, the CDR3 is TGTGCCAGTAGTACGACAGGGGTTGGTGAGACCCAGTACTTC. Amino acid sequence: CASSTTGVGETQYF.